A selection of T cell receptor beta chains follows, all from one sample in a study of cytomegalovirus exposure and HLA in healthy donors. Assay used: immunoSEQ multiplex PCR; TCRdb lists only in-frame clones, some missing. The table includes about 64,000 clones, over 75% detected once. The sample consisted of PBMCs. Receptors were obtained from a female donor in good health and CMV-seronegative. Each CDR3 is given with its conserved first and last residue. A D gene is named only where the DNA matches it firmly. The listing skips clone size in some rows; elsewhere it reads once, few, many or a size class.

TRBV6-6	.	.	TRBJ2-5	CASGRQAQETQYF	TGTGCCAGCGGCCGACAGGCCCAAGAGACCCAGTACTTC
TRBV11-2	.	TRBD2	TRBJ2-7	CASSFRMRLAGGQGEQYF	TGTGCCAGCAGCTTCCGAATGAGACTAGCGGGGGGCCAAGGCGAGCAGTACTTC
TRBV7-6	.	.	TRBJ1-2	CASSLGVRGDYGYTF	TGTGCCAGCAGCTTAGGGGTCAGGGGAGACTATGGCTACACCTTC
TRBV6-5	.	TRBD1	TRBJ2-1	CASSPDRGINEQFF	TGTGCCAGCAGTCCCGACAGGGGGATCAATGAGCAGTTCTTC
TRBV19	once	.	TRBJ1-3	CASRTASGNTIYF	TGTGCCAGTAGGACAGCCTCTGGAAACACCATATATTTT
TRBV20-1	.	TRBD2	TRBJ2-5	CSAAGSETQYF	TGCAGTGCAGCGGGGTCAGAAACCCAGTACTTC
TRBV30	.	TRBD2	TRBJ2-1	CAWSGDYRTNNEQFF	TGTGCCTGGAGTGGGGACTACCGAACTAACAATGAGCAGTTCTTC
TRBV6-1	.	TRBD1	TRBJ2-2	CASTMTGVGGELFF	TGTGCCAGCACTATGACAGGGGTGGGCGGGGAGCTGTTTTTT
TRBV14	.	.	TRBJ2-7	CASSQESTYEQYF	TGTGCCAGCAGCCAAGAATCAACCTACGAGCAGTACTTC
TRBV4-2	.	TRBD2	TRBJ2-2	CASSQDLAGESGELFF	TGTGCCAGCAGCCAAGATCTAGCGGGAGAGTCCGGGGAGCTGTTTTTT
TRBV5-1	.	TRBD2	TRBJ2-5	CASGGSSWGETQYF	TGCGCCAGCGGCGGGAGCAGCTGGGGAGAGACCCAGTACTTC
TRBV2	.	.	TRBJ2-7	CASSTNLDYEQYF	TGTGCCAGCAGTACCAATCTAGACTACGAGCAGTACTTC
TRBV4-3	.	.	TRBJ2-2	CASSQPTSTYPNTGELFF	TGCGCCAGCAGCCAACCCACGTCCACATACCCGAACACCGGGGAGCTGTTTTTT
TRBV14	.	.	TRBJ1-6	CASSHQGLRNSPLHF	TGTGCCAGCAGCCACCAGGGGTTACGTAATTCACCCCTCCACTTT
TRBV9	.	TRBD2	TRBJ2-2	CASSVPLVAGVPGELFF	TGTGCCAGCAGCGTACCTCTCGTAGCGGGAGTTCCCGGGGAGCTGTTTTTT
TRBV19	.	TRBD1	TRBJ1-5	CASEQIFGTGKQPQHF	TGTGCCAGTGAACAGATTTTTGGGACAGGGAAACAGCCCCAGCATTTT
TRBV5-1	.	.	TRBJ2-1	CASSLGQVDNEQFF	TGCGCCAGCAGCTTGGGACAGGTAGACAATGAGCAGTTCTTC
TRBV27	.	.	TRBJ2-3	CASSWGDTDTQYF	TGTGCCAGCAGTTGGGGAGACACAGATACGCAGTATTTT
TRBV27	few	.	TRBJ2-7	CASSLSIEGWQYF	TGTGCCAGCAGTTTATCGATTGAGGGATGGCAGTACTTC
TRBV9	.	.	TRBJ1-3	CASSFGQERNTIYF	TGTGCCAGCAGCTTTGGACAAGAAAGAAACACCATATATTTT
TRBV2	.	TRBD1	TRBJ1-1	CASSGGTGPLIGAFF	TGTGCCAGCAGTGGTGGGACAGGGCCTTTGATTGGGGCTTTCTTT
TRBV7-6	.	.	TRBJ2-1	CASSRIYNEQFF	TGTGCCAGCAGCCGTATTTACAATGAGCAGTTCTTC
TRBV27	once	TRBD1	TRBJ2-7	CASSRQGPYEQYF	TGTGCCAGCAGTCGACAGGGGCCCTACGAGCAGTACTTC
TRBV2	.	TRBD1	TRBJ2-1	CASSSRQGYNEQFF	TGTGCCAGCAGCTCTAGACAGGGTTACAATGAGCAGTTCTTC
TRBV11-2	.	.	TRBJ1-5	CASSLDRVDQPQHF	TGTGCCAGCAGCTTAGACAGGGTGGATCAGCCCCAGCATTTT
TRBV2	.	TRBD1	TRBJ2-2	CASSHLRRDRANTGELFF	TGTGCCAGCAGCCACTTGAGGAGGGACAGGGCGAACACCGGGGAGCTGTTTTTT
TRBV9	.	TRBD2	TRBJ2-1	CASSGPLGGEQFF	TGTGCCAGCAGCGGCCCTTTGGGGGGGGAGCAGTTCTTC
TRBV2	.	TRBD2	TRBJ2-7	CASSVATSGSYEQYF	TGTGCCAGCAGTGTGGCGACTAGCGGCTCCTACGAGCAGTACTTC
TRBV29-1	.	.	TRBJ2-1	CSVEGWPVQWEQFF	TGCAGCGTTGAAGGGTGGCCAGTCCAATGGGAGCAGTTCTTC
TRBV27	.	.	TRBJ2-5	CASSFVEGETQYF	TGTGCCAGCAGTTTTGTGGAGGGAGAGACCCAGTACTTC
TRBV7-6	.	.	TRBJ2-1	CASSLREDSYNEQFF	TGTGCCAGCAGTCTTCGGGAAGATAGCTACAATGAGCAGTTCTTC